This T cell receptor (beta chain) was retrieved from a study of T cells in women clearing cervical HPV infection. Study-wide context: Women with histologically confirmed HPV16-related CIN3 or worse, 2 with invasive cancer, served as cases. Overall study findings and caveats: Richness plus V gene abundances separated cases from controls with AUC around 0.8.

A remark on this clone: Its antigen is not identified. The CDR3 end lies 3 residues beyond the end of the read and is filled in from the germline J gene.

The CDR3 is made up of 14 amino acids. CDR1 GTSNPN and CDR2 SVGIG come from the germline V gene (reference sequence). The V and J ends lost 2 bases and 1 base respectively, with 11 bases between them. immunoSEQ multiplex PCR used an average of roughly 1,300 ng genomic DNA. The assay was immunoSEQ multiplex PCR, and TCRdb's table has in-frame clones only and misses some. This listing includes tens of thousands of clones. Dot-blot hybridization genotyped cervical HPV amplified with MY09/MY11 PCR. The gene calls are TRBV30 and TRBJ1-1; maybe TRBD1 (5 bases). Sequenced material: blood buffy coat. The clonotype originates from a woman between 18 and 70 years old with a cervical HPV16 infection that either progressed to CIN3+ or cleared (not recorded which). The CDR3 region is CAWSRGRPNTEAFF. Partial CDR3 DNA: TGTGCCTGGAGTAGGGGCAGACCGAACACTGAA.